Listed below are T cell receptor beta chains from one sample, sequenced in a study of response to subunit inactivated influenza vaccine. Using its own MiXCR run on the RT-PCR reads, TCRdb lists one record per CDR3 protein. In the table there are 650,000 to 800,000 distinct CDR3 sequences, approximately 17% of which are singletons. This material consisted of PBMCs from blood, taken roughly 5 days after vaccination. The source of these receptors is a man in his fifties or sixties who received an inactivated influenza vaccine. Each CDR3 is given without its conserved first and last residue.

j_gene,v_gene,CDR3aa
TRBJ1-2,TRBV28,ASSLVSGFDT
TRBJ2-1,TRBV29-1,SFYQGSYNEQF
TRBJ2-1,TRBV6-1,ASSQSAPGLAGGEPEQF
TRBJ1-6,TRBV12-3/TRBV12-4,ASSYPGSPLH
TRBJ2-5,TRBV7-6,ASSFKASGTETQY
TRBJ2-7,TRBV5-6,ASSLGMVPGQGN
TRBJ2-2,TRBV12-3/TRBV12-4,ASSPGSFGELF
TRBJ2-3,TRBV5-6,ASSFELAGVATDTQY
TRBJ1-4,TRBV20-1,SARDTQGAEKLF
TRBJ2-1,TRBV7-9,ASGGGKLGAYNEQF
TRBJ1-1,TRBV12-3/TRBV12-4,ASRPSGGAGTEAF
TRBJ2-3,TRBV4-1,ASRRLAGIKDTQY
TRBJ2-1,TRBV12-3/TRBV12-4,ASTPDRGPYNEQF
TRBJ2-7,TRBV11-2,ASSATRVEQY
TRBJ2-7,TRBV6-2/TRBV6-3,ASSYLGLSSYEQY
TRBJ2-7,TRBV7-2,ASSFGEGLTEQY
TRBJ2-3,TRBV20-1,SGTRWGVSTDTQY
TRBJ2-3,TRBV28,ASRSLAGAFRTQY
TRBJ2-2,TRBV20-1,SARDLQGRGPGELF
TRBJ2-1,TRBV7-2,ASSLASSREQF
TRBJ2-7,TRBV28,ASSLAPRQPGYEQY
TRBJ2-5,TRBV20-1,SATLGPIQETQY
TRBJ2-3,TRBV29-1,SVAKEFTDTQY
TRBJ2-1,TRBV7-3,ASSRDRRPYNEQF
TRBJ2-7,TRBV3-1,ASSQGGLAGASYEQY
TRBJ2-2,TRBV5-1,ASSPSGLTNTGELF
TRBJ2-1,TRBV3-1,ASSQRRRRLYNEQF
TRBJ2-1,TRBV5-6,ASSPSVLAGVIYNEQF
TRBJ1-2,TRBV7-2,ASSLSGGGAGYGYT
TRBJ1-6,TRBV12-3/TRBV12-4,ASRERGAYNSPLH
TRBJ2-5,TRBV3-1,ASSQGRRSETQY
TRBJ2-3,TRBV6-2/TRBV6-3,ASSYSPGQGADTQY
TRBJ2-1,TRBV6-2/TRBV6-3,ASNVDGSSYNEQF
TRBJ2-1,TRBV29-1,SVRLMYEQF
TRBJ2-7,TRBV6-2/TRBV6-3,ASSYSPLGQGYEQY
TRBJ2-3,TRBV6-5,ASSYDWDRSTDTQY
TRBJ2-3,TRBV12-3/TRBV12-4,ASIMSGGGTDTQY
TRBJ2-6,TRBV28,ASSSRFGANVLT
TRBJ2-1,TRBV7-2,ASSPMMYNEQF
TRBJ2-7,TRBV6-1,ASTWTSGPYEQY
TRBJ1-2,TRBV7-2,ASSLGGSPRGYT
TRBJ2-1,TRBV27,ASSFKGSTARGNEQF
TRBJ2-1,TRBV20-1,SAYGLGLPDSYNEQF
TRBJ2-6,TRBV7-9,ASSSGRSSGANVLT
TRBJ1-6,TRBV12-3/TRBV12-4,ASNLSWGPLH
TRBJ2-1,TRBV28,ASSAVRFRYHNEQF
TRBJ2-7,TRBV29-1,SVEDPRSYEQY
TRBJ2-7,TRBV6-5,ASSSNSGTRTYEQY
TRBJ2-2,TRBV7-3,ASSLNAATNTGELF
TRBJ2-4,TRBV12-3/TRBV12-4,ASSPGLAGGPWDIQY
TRBJ2-1,TRBV9,ASSVGLAGVGEQF
TRBJ2-4,TRBV18,ASSRTPGQYGNIQY
TRBJ2-2,TRBV7-2,ASSLDIGGTGELF
TRBJ2-7,TRBV6-5,ASSYERGTYEQY
TRBJ1-2,TRBV7-2,ASSGQGNYGYT